One and the same sample provided the 19 T cell receptor beta chains below, sequenced in a study of blood T cell repertoires in COVID-19. Repertoires were generated with immunoSEQ multiplex PCR, while TCRdb's copy carries only in-frame clones and drops some. The sample lists some 530,000 clones; 70% to 90% were seen once. Sequencing used PBMCs or T cells enriched from blood (not recorded which). The receptor source for this set is a woman in her fifties or sixties who had recovered from COVID-19.

The chain employs TRBV24-1 and TRBJ2-3; possibly TRBD2 for D (5 bases). Looked up from germline, CDR1 is KGHDR and CDR2 is SFDVKD. Trimming took 0 bases from V and 4 from J, leaving 13 bases between them. This CDR3 spans 16 amino acids. The CDR3 loop reads CATSDLQTGLSDTQYF. The CDR3 DNA is TGTGCCACCAGTGATTTGCAAACGGGGTTGTCAGATACGCAGTATTTT.

This clone was picked up a small number of times. Written as DNA, the CDR3 is TGTGCCAGCAGTGAACAGGGGACTGAAGCTTTCTTT. Encoded protein: CASSEQGTEAFF. The chain has TRBV2 and TRBJ1-1; tentative D call: TRBD1 (6 bases). The CDR3 totals 12 residues. Trimming took 2 bases from V and 5 from J, leaving 6 bases between them. Germline CDR1 and CDR2: SNHLY and FYNNEI.

The chain links TRBV27 to TRBJ2-7; TRBD1 agrees at 10 bases. The ends lost 2 bases at V and 4 bases at J; junction bases unmatched: 5. The CDR3 is 15 amino acids. CDR1 and CDR2 from the germline V gene are MNHEY and SMNVEV (reference sequence). The CDR3 reads CASSLRGQGSYEQYV. DNA for the CDR3: TGTGCCAGCAGTTTACGGGGACAGGGGTCTTACGAGCAGTACGTC.

This clone has a single count. The chain couples TRBV7-8 to TRBJ1-1; TRBD1 aligns across 7 bases. With V trimmed by 0 bases and J by 2 bases, 6 bases remained unmatched. The length of the CDR3 is 16 residues. Germline CDR1 SGHVS, CDR2 FQNEAQ. The CDR3 is CASSLAPGTANTEAFF. Written as DNA, the CDR3 is TGTGCCAGCAGCTTAGCCCCCGGGACAGCCAACACTGAAGCTTTCTTT. Looking up the rest from reference TRBV7-8 and TRBJ1-1 gives the full variable domain: GAGVSQSPRYKVAKRGQDVALRCDPISGHVSLFWYQQALGQGPEFLTYFQNEAQLDKSGLPSDRFFAERPEGSVSTLKIQRTQQEDSAVYLCASSLAPGTANTEAFFGQGTRLTVV.

The rearrangement uses TRBV5-8 and TRBJ1-4; D remains unclear. V lost 0 bases and J lost 8, with 11 bases in between. The CDR3 has 14 amino acids. The germline V gene encodes CDR1 SGHTS and CDR2 YDEGEE. CDR3 residues: CASSLGPGSEKLFF. The CDR3 DNA reads TGTGCCAGCAGCTTGGGGCCGGGGAGCGAAAAACTGTTTTTT.

V gene TRBV5-1 combines with J gene TRBJ2-1; D not resolved. V gave up 2 bases and J gave up 6 bases, with 9 bases separating them. The CDR3 has 13 amino acids. Germline CDR1 reads SGHRS; CDR2 reads YFSETQ. The CDR3: CASSFTSSNEQFF. The CDR3 region has the DNA TGCGCCAGCAGCTTTACCAGTTCCAATGAGCAGTTCTTC. Complete variable domain (other parts from reference TRBV5-1 and TRBJ2-1): KAGVTQTPRYLIKTRGQQVTLSCSPISGHRSVSWYQQTPGQGLQFLFEYFSETQRNKGNFPGRFSGRQFSNSRSEMNVSTLELGDSALYLCASSFTSSNEQFFGPGTRLTVL.

The V gene is TRBV20-1, the J gene TRBJ2-7, with a weak D call TRBD2 (6 bases). This CDR3 is 11 amino acids long. CDR1 is DFQATT, CDR2 SNEGSKA, per germline (reference sequence). The V end was cut by 6 bases, the J end by 4 bases, with 10 bases between. The CDR3 reads CSALRGYEQYF. CDR3 sequence (DNA): TGCAGTGCCCTCCGGGGGTACGAGCAGTACTTC.

The chain is built from TRBV7-9 and TRBJ2-7; D possibly corresponds to TRBD1 (5 bases). There are 16 residues in the CDR3. The ends were cut back, 5 bases at V and 6 bases at J, with 23 bases in the middle. Germline V gene data show CDR1 as SEHNR and CDR2 as FQNEAQ (reference sequence). CDR3 amino acids: CASSRLGVDRPGEQYF. CDR3 sequence (DNA): TGTGCCAGCAGCCGTCTCGGAGTCGACAGACCGGGCGAGCAGTACTTC.

The chain is built from TRBV27 and TRBJ1-5; 7 bases agree with TRBD1. The CDR3 totals 13 residues. Per the germline V gene, CDR1 is MNHEY and CDR2 is SMNVEV (reference sequence). Trimming removed 6 bases from V and 5 bases from J; junction bases left unmatched: 4. The CDR3, as DNA: TGTGCCAGCAGGGACAGGTGGGATCAGCCCCAGCATTTT. Residues: CASRDRWDQPQHF.

V and J are TRBV4-1 and TRBJ2-3; D unclear. V shed 1 base and J shed 3 bases, with 8 bases lying between them. The CDR3 is 14 amino acids. The germline CDR1 and CDR2 sequences are MGHRA and YSYEKL. The CDR3 is CASSQAGVTDTQYF. DNA of the CDR3: TGCGCCAGCAGCCAAGCCGGAGTAACAGATACGCAGTATTTT.

This sequence joins TRBV18 and TRBJ2-5; maybe TRBD2 (6 bases). V lost 6 bases, J lost 1 base, and 9 bases lay in between. Looked up from germline, CDR1 is KGHSH and CDR2 is LQKENI. This CDR3 comprises 13 residues. The CDR3 DNA reads as TGTGCCAGCTCGCGGGACTCCCAAGAGACCCAGTACTTC. It yields the protein CASSRDSQETQYF.

The gene calls are TRBV10-1 and TRBJ2-3, with 12 bases lining up with TRBD1. Germline V lookup: CDR1 WNHNN, CDR2 SYGVQD (reference sequence). The junction had 5 bases not matched to a gene; V was cut back by 3 bases and J by 7 bases. This CDR3 spans 15 amino acids. This chain's CDR3 is CASSESRDRGHTQYF. CDR3 sequence (DNA): TGCGCCAGCAGTGAATCTCGGGACAGGGGGCATACGCAGTATTTT.

The chain recombines TRBV10-3 with TRBJ1-6, with D perhaps matching TRBD1 (6 bases). This CDR3 contains 15 residues. The germline V gene encodes CDR1 ENHRY and CDR2 SYGVKD. V was trimmed by 4 bases and J by 4 bases, leaving 11 bases between them. The CDR3 spells CAISGAGDYNSPLHF. The CDR3 DNA is TGTGCCATCAGTGGGGCAGGGGATTATAATTCACCCCTCCACTTT.

This sequence joins TRBV7-9 and TRBJ2-7, with TRBD1 matching 7 bases. CDR3 length: 15 amino acids. The germline gives CDR1 SEHNR, CDR2 FQNEAQ (reference sequence). With 5 bases clipped from V and 7 bases from J, the junction kept 14 bases outside the gene matches. The CDR3 bases are TGTGCCAGCAGCGGACGCCAGACAGGGCCGGCTGAGCAGTACTTC. It translates to CASSGRQTGPAEQYF.

V gene TRBV6-5 combines with J gene TRBJ2-7; 9 bases are shared with TRBD1. Germline values: CDR1 MNHEY, CDR2 SVGAGI. V shed 7 bases and J 3 bases; nucleotides not matched to a gene: 4. The CDR3 loop spans 13 amino acids. The CDR3 is CASNTGQGYEQYV. DNA for the CDR3: TGTGCCAGCAATACGGGACAGGGCTACGAGCAGTACGTC.

This clone was observed a handful of times. The J gene is TRBJ2-1, the V gene TRBV2; TRBD2 matches at 8 bases. In germline, CDR1 is SNHLY, CDR2 FYNNEI. Germline trimming cut 2 bases from V and 7 bases from J; bases unmatched to any gene: 4. The CDR3 has 14 residues. The CDR3 sequence: CASSELGGGNEQFF. CDR3 DNA sequence: TGTGCCAGCAGTGAACTTGGCGGGGGGAATGAGCAGTTCTTC.

This clone occurred once. This rearrangement joins TRBV19 to TRBJ2-1; TRBD2 is a possible D gene (6 bases). The germline CDR1 and CDR2 sequences are LNHDA and SQIVND (reference sequence). V gave up 7 bases and J gave up 5 bases, with 15 bases separating them. This CDR3 has 14 residues. The CDR3 coding sequence is TGTGCCAGTACCCCAGGAGGGCTTAACAATGAGCAGTTCTTC. It specifies CASTPGGLNNEQFF. Together with reference TRBV19 and TRBJ2-1, the CDR3 gives the full variable domain: DGGITQSPKYLFRKEGQNVTLSCEQNLNHDAMYWYRQDPGQGLRLIYYSQIVNDFQKGDIAEGYSVSREKKESFPLTVTSAQKNPTAFYLCASTPGGLNNEQFFGPGTRLTVL.

There are a few counts of this clone. The chain employs TRBV7-8 and TRBJ1-4; possible D gene TRBD1, 5 bases. The CDR3 has 14 amino acids. V gave up 6 bases and J gave up 10 bases, with 18 bases separating them. Germline values: CDR1 SGHVS, CDR2 FQNEAQ. The CDR3 region is CASRSGSGSGKLFF. DNA for the CDR3: TGTGCCAGCAGGAGTGGCTCAGGGTCGGGAAAACTGTTTTTT.

This chain connects TRBV2 to TRBJ2-7, with 12 bases fitting TRBD2. CDR1 and CDR2 from the germline V gene are SNHLY and FYNNEI. The CDR3 extends over 15 amino acids. V shed 1 base and J 4 bases; nucleotides not matched to a gene: 2. CDR3 sequence reads: CASSEGTSGIYEQYF. The CDR3 DNA is TGTGCCAGCAGTGAAGGGACTAGCGGGATTTACGAGCAGTACTTC. The full variable domain, its missing parts supplied by reference TRBV2 and TRBJ2-7, is EPEVTQTPSHQVTQMGQEVILRCVPISNHLYFYWYRQILGQKVEFLVSFYNNEISEKSEIFDDQFSVERPDGSNFTLKIRSTKLEDSAMYFCASSEGTSGIYEQYFGPGTRLTVT.